This TCR beta chain was found in a study of T cell changes during pregnancy in multiple sclerosis. The junction had 3 bases not matched to a gene; V was cut back by 1 base and J by 6 bases. The germline gives CDR1 SGHTA, CDR2 FQGNSA. CDR3 size: 16 residues. Sequenced by immunoSEQ multiplex PCR; TCRdb stores in-frame clones only, minus some. The sample records approximately 89,000 clones, about 94% being singletons. This TCR came from a female donor with multiple sclerosis, enrolled in a pregnancy study. The chain employs TRBV7-2 and TRBJ2-1, with 13 bases that match TRBD2. Source: peripheral blood, taken in the third trimester of pregnancy. CDR3 DNA: TGTGCCAGCAGCTTAGTTGGGACTAGCGGGGCCAATGAGCAGTTCTTC. Protein product: CASSLVGTSGANEQFF.